The 32 T cell receptor beta chains below come from one sample, sequenced in a study of blood T cell repertoires in COVID-19. The protocol was immunoSEQ multiplex PCR, while the TCRdb copy is restricted to in-frame clones and leaves out a portion. Among some 490,000 clones listed, less than 90% were seen once. Sequencing was carried out using PBMCs or T cells enriched from blood (not recorded which). Receptor source: a woman aged 55 to 70 who had recovered from COVID-19.

This chain uses TRBV5-3 with TRBJ2-6; TRBD2 is a possible D gene (5 bases). TRBV5-3 is classed as an ORF, of uncertain function. The CDR3 has 15 amino acids. V was shortened by 4 bases and J by 0 bases, with 8 bases between the two germline ends. CDR3 residues: CARSHEGSGANVLTF. In nucleotides, the CDR3 is TGTGCCAGAAGCCACGAGGGCTCTGGGGCCAACGTCCTGACTTTC.

The rearrangement uses TRBV7-8 and TRBJ2-2; TRBD1 matches 7 bases. Germline lookup yields CDR1 SGHVS and CDR2 FQNEAQ. The CDR3 totals 12 residues. J gave up 11 bases and V 1 base, and 1 base lay outside the gene matches. The CDR3 coding sequence is TGTGCCAGCAGCTTAGGGACAGGAGAGCTGTTTTTT. Translated: CASSLGTGELFF.

This clone was seen only once. This chain joins TRBV7-9 and TRBJ1-2; tentatively, D is TRBD1 (5 bases). CDR3 length equals 15 residues. Trimming cost V 1 base and J 0 bases, with 9 bases left between them. CDR1 and CDR2 (germline): SEHNR, FQNEAQ (reference sequence). Here the CDR3 DNA reads TGTGCCAGCAGCTTAGGCCTGGGGCCTAACTATGGCTACACCTTC. The encoded protein is CASSLGLGPNYGYTF.

The rearrangement links TRBV19 to TRBJ1-1, with TRBD1 as a possible D gene (6 bases). Germline loops: CDR1 LNHDA, CDR2 SQIVND (reference sequence). CDR3 size: 16 residues. Trimming removed 5 bases at V and 0 bases at J, with 16 bases between. The CDR3 DNA follows: TGTGCCAGTAGTTCAGACAGGTTTTCAATGAACACTGAAGCTTTCTTT. Its protein product is CASSSDRFSMNTEAFF.

A few counts support this clone. The chain joins TRBV9 to TRBJ2-2; maybe TRBD1 (7 bases). CDR3 length equals 15 residues. Germline-derived CDR1 and CDR2 are SGDLS and YYNGEE. The ends were cut back, 3 bases at V and 5 bases at J, with 14 bases in the middle. The CDR3 DNA sequence: TGTGCCAGCAGCGAGCAGGGGGGCGTAACCGGGGAGCTGTTTTTT. It translates to CASSEQGGVTGELFF. Using reference TRBV9 and TRBJ2-2 for the parts outside the CDR3, the full variable domain is DSGVTQTPKHLITATGQRVTLRCSPRSGDLSVYWYQQSLDQGLQFLIQYYNGEERAKGNILERFSAQQFPDLHSELNLSSLELGDSALYFCASSEQGGVTGELFFGEGSRLTVL.

The chain uses TRBV27 and TRBJ2-1; 8 nucleotides align to TRBD1. The CDR3 covers 15 residues. V shed 6 bases and J 6 bases; nucleotides not matched to a gene: 10. CDR1 and CDR2 (germline): MNHEY, SMNVEV (reference sequence). CDR3 region: CASSSQGAIINEQFF. DNA for the CDR3: TGTGCCAGCAGCTCTCAGGGGGCGATAATCAATGAGCAGTTCTTC.

The gene calls are TRBV27 and TRBJ2-3; TRBD2 aligns across 10 bases. CDR3 length: 15 amino acids. Trimming cost V 3 bases and J 1 base; bases outside gene matches: 1. Looked up from germline, CDR1 is MNHEY and CDR2 is SMNVEV (reference sequence). The DNA of the CDR3 is TGTGCCAGCAGTTTTGGACTAGCGGGCACAGATACGCAGTATTTT. Translating it yields CASSFGLAGTDTQYF.

The chain joins TRBV19 to TRBJ2-1; 11 bases align to TRBD2. Germline values: CDR1 LNHDA, CDR2 SQIVND (reference sequence). With V trimmed by 6 bases and J by 4 bases, 5 bases remained unmatched. The CDR3 spans 15 residues. For the CDR3, the DNA is TGTGCCAGTAGCCTTAGCGGGGGGGATTACAATGAGCAGTTCTTC. Translated, it gives CASSLSGGDYNEQFF. The complete variable domain, with remaining parts taken from reference TRBV19 and TRBJ2-1, reads DGGITQSPKYLFRKEGQNVTLSCEQNLNHDAMYWYRQDPGQGLRLIYYSQIVNDFQKGDIAEGYSVSREKKESFPLTVTSAQKNPTAFYLCASSLSGGDYNEQFFGPGTRLTVL.

This clone was seen once. The chain combines TRBV19 with TRBJ2-4; a weak D match, TRBD1 (6 bases). Germline values: CDR1 LNHDA, CDR2 SQIVND (reference sequence). The CDR3 extends over 14 amino acids. Deletions cut 3 bases from V and 7 bases from J, with 13 bases between. This chain's CDR3 is CASSMSGGRNIQYF. The CDR3 region has the DNA TGTGCCAGTAGTATGTCTGGGGGCCGGAACATTCAGTACTTC.

The chain combines TRBV6-5 with TRBJ1-2; possible D gene TRBD1, 6 bases. Germline V gene data show CDR1 as MNHEY and CDR2 as SVGAGI. V was clipped by 5 bases and J by 8 bases, with 18 bases between them. CDR3 size: 14 residues. The CDR3 reads CASSPWEGVAGYTF. CDR3 nucleotide sequence: TGTGCCAGCAGTCCCTGGGAGGGGGTGGCCGGCTACACCTTC.

V is TRBV5-4 and J is TRBJ1-2; D not resolved. The germline V and J ends were trimmed by 0 bases and 3 bases, with 9 bases remaining between them. Germline CDR1 reads SGHNT; CDR2 reads YYREEE (reference sequence). CDR3 size: 14 residues. The CDR3 sequence is CASSLGEGDYGYTF. The DNA for the CDR3 is TGTGCCAGCAGCTTGGGCGAAGGAGACTATGGCTACACCTTC.

CDR3 in DNA: TGCGCCAGCAGCACTGATGGCGGGGATCAGCCCCAGCATTTT. Translating it yields CASSTDGGDQPQHF. J is TRBJ1-5 and V is TRBV5-1; D call uncertain. The V gene's germline CDR1 is SGHRS and CDR2 YFSETQ. The germline V and J ends were trimmed by 4 bases and 5 bases, with 13 bases remaining between them. This CDR3 has 14 residues.

This chain joins TRBV10-3 and TRBJ1-1, with TRBD1 as a possible D gene (5 bases). Germline V gene sequence: CDR1 ENHRY, CDR2 SYGVKD. V was shortened by 8 bases and J by 1 base, with 14 bases between the two germline ends. The CDR3 totals 14 residues. DNA of the CDR3: TGTGCCATCGGTTTGGCCACAGGGAACACTGAAGCTTTCTTT. Translating it yields CAIGLATGNTEAFF.

The V call is TRBV29-1, the J call TRBJ2-1; 11 nucleotides agree with TRBD2. The CDR3 contains 13 residues. J gave up 9 bases and V 7 bases, and 8 bases lay outside the gene matches. Per germline, CDR1 SQVTM and CDR2 ANQGSEA. The CDR3 spells CSGLSGGGREQFF. CDR3 DNA: TGCAGCGGCCTTAGCGGGGGGGGTCGTGAGCAGTTCTTC.

The chain combines TRBV5-4 with TRBJ2-2; the match to TRBD1 covers 8 bases. The trim removed 4 bases at V and 7 bases at J, leaving 12 bases unmatched. In germline, CDR1 is SGHNT, CDR2 YYREEE (reference sequence). The CDR3 covers 16 residues. This CDR3 reads CASSEGGRGQGGELFF. The CDR3 DNA is TGTGCCAGCAGCGAGGGGGGCAGGGGGCAAGGCGGGGAGCTGTTTTTT.

This clone came up once. Other DNA sequences within the sample encode an identical CDR3. V is TRBV5-1 and J is TRBJ2-3; D call uncertain. This CDR3 spans 12 amino acids. V dropped 0 bases and J dropped 6 bases, with 5 bases sitting between them. Germline V gives CDR1 SGHRS, CDR2 YFSETQ. CDR3 nucleotides: TGCGCCAGCAGCTTGGTTGCGGATACGCAGTATTTT. This sequence encodes CASSLVADTQYF.

Turning to this clone: In the same sample, other DNA sequences code for this CDR3. The CDR3 loop reads CASSEGQITDTQYF. CDR3 DNA: TGTGCCAGCAGTGAGGGACAGATCACAGATACGCAGTATTTT. The rearrangement links TRBV2 to TRBJ2-3; 7 bases map to TRBD1. This CDR3 has 14 residues. CDR1 SNHLY and CDR2 FYNNEI come from the germline V gene. V gave up 3 bases and J gave up 2 bases; unmatched junction bases: 2.

CDR3 in amino acids: CASSRTGEVMNTEAFF. The CDR3 DNA reads TGTGCCAGCAGTAGGACAGGGGAGGTCATGAACACTGAAGCTTTCTTT. The chain links TRBV2 to TRBJ1-1, with 9 bases matching TRBD1. The ends lost 5 bases at V and 0 bases at J; junction bases unmatched: 7. CDR1 is SNHLY, CDR2 FYNNEI, per germline. The CDR3 contains 16 residues.

In DNA form, the CDR3 reads TGTGCCAGCAGCCCAAGCGGGGGCCCCGTGGATACGCAGTATTTT. Its translation is CASSPSGGPVDTQYF. The V gene is TRBV7-9, the J gene TRBJ2-3; TRBD2 matches at 8 bases. V gave up 5 bases and J gave up 6 bases; unmatched junction bases: 10. The CDR3 consists of 15 residues. From germline, CDR1 is SEHNR and CDR2 FQNEAQ (reference sequence).

The V call is TRBV19, the J call TRBJ1-1, with D possibly TRBD1 on 6 matching bases. The CDR3 extends over 14 amino acids. In germline, CDR1 is LNHDA, CDR2 SQIVND (reference sequence). Trimming took off 6 bases at V and 7 bases at J, with 18 bases between the two ends. The CDR3 protein is CASRRAGGVHEAFF. The CDR3 DNA follows: TGTGCCAGTAGACGTGCGGGGGGCGTCCATGAAGCTTTCTTT.

This chain links TRBV19 with TRBJ1-5; 9 bases line up with TRBD1. This CDR3 has 18 residues. Germline lookup yields CDR1 LNHDA and CDR2 SQIVND (reference sequence). With 2 bases clipped from V and 4 bases from J, the junction kept 12 bases outside the gene matches. The CDR3 DNA sequence: TGTGCCAGTAGTATACCCCCGGACAGGGGAGTAGGGAATCAGCCCCAGCATTTT. Encoded protein: CASSIPPDRGVGNQPQHF.

This chain joins TRBV2 and TRBJ1-2; TRBD1 matches at 7 bases. This CDR3 comprises 13 residues. V lost 9 bases and J lost 2; bases outside the gene matches: 6. Germline CDR1 and CDR2: SNHLY and FYNNEI. This CDR3 is CASLVTGNYGYTF. The CDR3, as DNA: TGTGCCAGTCTGGTGACAGGGAACTATGGCTACACCTTC.

The rearrangement links TRBV7-9 to TRBJ2-1; D call uncertain. Germline loops: CDR1 SEHNR, CDR2 FQNEAQ (reference sequence). This CDR3 is built from 11 residues. V lost 4 bases, J lost 5 bases, and 3 bases lay in between. In DNA form, the CDR3 reads TGTGCCAGCAGCTATAACAATGAGCAGTTCTTC. It is translated as CASSYNNEQFF.

The chain recombines TRBV19 with TRBJ1-1; possible D gene TRBD1, 6 bases. CDR3 length: 11 amino acids. The germline V gene encodes CDR1 LNHDA and CDR2 SQIVND (reference sequence). The V end was cut by 7 bases, the J end by 3 bases, with 6 bases between. The DNA of the CDR3 is TGTGCCAGTACAGGGGACACTGAAGCTTTCTTT. It is translated as CASTGDTEAFF.

V is TRBV7-9 and J is TRBJ1-2, with D tentatively TRBD1 (5 bases). V shed 5 bases and J shed 2 bases, with 12 bases lying between them. The germline V gene has CDR1 SEHNR and CDR2 FQNEAQ (reference sequence). CDR3 length: 14 residues. CDR3 DNA sequence: TGTGCCAGCAGCAGCCCGGGGGGGAACTATGGCTACACCTTC. Translation: CASSSPGGNYGYTF.

The chain joins TRBV28 to TRBJ2-7; 10 bases align to TRBD1. V was pared by 4 bases and J by 5 bases, with 14 bases of the junction left unmatched. CDR3 length: 17 amino acids. Germline V gene sequence: CDR1 MDHEN, CDR2 SYDVKM. In DNA form, the CDR3 reads TGTGCCAGCAGTTCACCCGGGGACAGGGGAATTTGGGACGAGCAGTACGTC. Its translation is CASSSPGDRGIWDEQYV.

The chain links TRBV6-5 to TRBJ2-5; 7 positions agree with TRBD2. The CDR3 runs 14 residues. The germline CDR1 and CDR2 sequences are MNHEY and SVGAGI. The ends lost 6 bases at V and 5 bases at J; junction bases unmatched: 9. In DNA, the CDR3 is TGTGCCAGCAGCCGCGGGGGATCGATCGAGACCCAGTACTTC. Translated: CASSRGGSIETQYF.

This clone turned up a few times. The chain joins TRBV24-1 to TRBJ1-4; 7 nucleotides match TRBD1. The CDR3 is 15 amino acids. With V trimmed by 4 bases and J by 5 bases, 6 bases remained unmatched. Germline CDR1 and CDR2: KGHDR and SFDVKD. The CDR3 DNA reads TGTGCCACCAGTGACCCCGGGACAGCAAATGAAAAACTGTTTTTT. Amino acids: CATSDPGTANEKLFF.

V usage is TRBV24-1 and J usage is TRBJ2-1, with a tentative D call TRBD2 (7 bases). Germline V gene data show CDR1 as KGHDR and CDR2 as SFDVKD. The V and J ends lost 10 bases and 7 bases respectively, with 13 bases between them. This CDR3 comprises 12 residues. CDR3 in DNA: TGTGCCACTGACGGGGGGCTGAATGAGCAGTTCTTC. It encodes CATDGGLNEQFF.

This clone was recorded only once. The rearrangement uses TRBV27 and TRBJ1-2, with D perhaps TRBD1 (6 bases). V was cut by 8 bases and J by 8 bases, with 15 bases left in between. CDR1 and CDR2 from the germline V gene are MNHEY and SMNVEV (reference sequence). The CDR3 has 12 residues. The CDR3 DNA reads TGTGCCAGCTGGAACACAGGGTACGGCTACACCTTC. Translating gives CASWNTGYGYTF.

The chain has TRBV9 and TRBJ2-3; no reliable D call. CDR3 length: 13 residues. CDR1 is SGDLS, CDR2 YYNGEE, per germline. Trimming took off 6 bases at V and 0 bases at J, with 8 bases between the two ends. Here the CDR3 reads CASNRVSTDTQYF. CDR3 nucleotide sequence: TGTGCCAGCAACCGAGTTAGCACAGATACGCAGTATTTT.

This chain links TRBV3-1 (or the pseudogene TRBV3-2) with TRBJ2-7; D unclear. Between the trimmed V and J ends, which lost 0 bases and 0 bases, there was a span of 9 bases. Germline V CDR1 and CDR2: LGHDT, YNNKEL (reference sequence). The length of the CDR3 is 15 residues. CDR3 DNA sequence: TGTGCCAGCAGCCAAGAAGTGGAGATCTCCTACGAGCAGTACTTC. Translated, it gives CASSQEVEISYEQYF.